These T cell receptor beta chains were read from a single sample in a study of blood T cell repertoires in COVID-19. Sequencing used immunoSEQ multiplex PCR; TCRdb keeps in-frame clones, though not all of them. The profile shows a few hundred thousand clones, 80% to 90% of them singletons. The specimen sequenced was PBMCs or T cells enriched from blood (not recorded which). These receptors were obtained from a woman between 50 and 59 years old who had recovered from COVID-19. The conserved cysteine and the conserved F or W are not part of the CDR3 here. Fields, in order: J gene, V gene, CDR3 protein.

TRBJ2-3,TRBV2,ASSGTGKTDTQY
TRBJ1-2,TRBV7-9,ASSLEDRALYGYT
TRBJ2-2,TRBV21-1,ASSTPSPQRQLNTGELF
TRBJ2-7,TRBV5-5,ASSFSFPGQTSSYEQY
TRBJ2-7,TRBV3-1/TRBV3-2,ASSQEAEQY
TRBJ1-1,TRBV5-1,ASSLLGGDTEAF
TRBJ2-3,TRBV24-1,ATSDLGQGASDTQY
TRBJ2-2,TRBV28,ASSPRQGEAAGELF
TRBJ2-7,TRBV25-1,ASSGSSYEQY
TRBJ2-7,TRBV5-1,ASRAASGSPYEQY
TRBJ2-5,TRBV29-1,SVVGREETQY
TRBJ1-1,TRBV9,ASSALGGTEAF
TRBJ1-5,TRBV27,ASSYTNQPQH
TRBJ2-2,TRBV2,ASSVQGANTGELF
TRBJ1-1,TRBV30,AWRRLGGTEAF